The entry below describes one T cell receptor (beta chain). This CDR3 spans 21 amino acids. The trim removed 3 bases at V and 5 bases at J, leaving 19 bases unmatched. The source of the sample is a study of T-cell reconstitution after alpha-beta-depleted transplantation in children. Preparation of the TCRbeta library involved a method that used unique molecular identifiers. From the PCR reads, TCRdb called clonotypes with MiXCR, one entry per CDR3 protein. The table has almost 400,000 distinct CDR3 sequences, about a fifth seen once. V usage is TRBV12-3 or TRBV12-4 and J usage is TRBJ2-7, with 16 bases lining up with TRBD2. Sequencing used PBMCs from the stem cell graft donor, obtained from the stem cell graft. The clonotype originates from a human donor who donated a stem cell graft to a child with acute myeloid leukemia. The CDR3 sequence is CASSFNYGTAGLAGGPNEQYF. As DNA, the CDR3 is TGTGCCAGCAGTTTTAACTATGGTACAGCGGGACTAGCGGGAGGGCCTAACGAGCAGTACTTC.